Sequencing of this T cell receptor (beta chain) was carried out in a study of T-cell reconstitution after alpha-beta-depleted transplantation in children. Broader study findings: Expanded clones from the graft, numbering several hundred, reportedly supplied alpha-beta T cells about two months after transplant. When one year had passed after transplant, most T-cell counts and diversity came from newly produced T cells. Some patients' high day-60 TCRbeta diversity was traced to surviving recipient T cells and thymic progenitors.

V was shortened by 1 base and J by 6 bases, with 6 bases between the two germline ends. There are 13 residues in the CDR3. Using unique molecular identifiers, the investigators prepared the TCRbeta library. TCRdb independently ran MiXCR on the PCR reads; one entry per CDR3 protein. The sample carries some 200,000 distinct CDR3 sequences, under 13% recorded once. This clonotype was seen repeatedly, ten times or more. Its cognate antigen is unknown. The sequence derives from a child younger than two with acute myeloid leukemia, due to receive a stem cell transplant. The genes are TRBV12-3 or TRBV12-4 and TRBJ2-2; D gene unclear. Sequences were derived from PBMCs, sampled before TCRalphabeta/CD19-depleted stem cell transplant. The chain's CDR3 is CASSLGHAGELFF. Written as DNA, the CDR3 is TGTGCCAGCAGTTTAGGACATGCCGGGGAGCTGTTTTTT.